This T cell receptor (beta chain) was obtained from a study of blood T cell repertoires in COVID-19. About the study: The United States, Italy and Spain were the sources of the acute and convalescent COVID-19 samples. PBMCs, B-cell-depleted T cells, or T cells provided the cDNA or gDNA that made up the material.

The CDR3 consists of 13 residues. The V and J ends lost 2 bases and 7 bases respectively, with 13 bases between them. Germline V gene lookup returns CDR1 SQVTM and CDR2 ANQGSEA. In the original workflow: Nucleated cell counts were estimated from reference gene primer amplification. Only in-frame clones appear in the TCRdb table, and some are missing; sequencing was by immunoSEQ multiplex PCR. Clonal size and the V and J genes are those of that table, whereas D and trimming came from the DNA. The sample has under 350,000 clones; 90% are singletons. The Seattle site enrolled patients during active infection and followed them longitudinally.

Sequencing was done on a sample of peripheral blood. This receptor was obtained from a woman between 25 and 40 years old with COVID-19, enrolled during active disease. The J gene is TRBJ2-3, the V gene TRBV29-1; no definite D call. CDR3 protein: CSVELSPKNTQYF. For the CDR3, the DNA is TGCAGCGTTGAATTGTCCCCTAAAAATACGCAGTATTTT.